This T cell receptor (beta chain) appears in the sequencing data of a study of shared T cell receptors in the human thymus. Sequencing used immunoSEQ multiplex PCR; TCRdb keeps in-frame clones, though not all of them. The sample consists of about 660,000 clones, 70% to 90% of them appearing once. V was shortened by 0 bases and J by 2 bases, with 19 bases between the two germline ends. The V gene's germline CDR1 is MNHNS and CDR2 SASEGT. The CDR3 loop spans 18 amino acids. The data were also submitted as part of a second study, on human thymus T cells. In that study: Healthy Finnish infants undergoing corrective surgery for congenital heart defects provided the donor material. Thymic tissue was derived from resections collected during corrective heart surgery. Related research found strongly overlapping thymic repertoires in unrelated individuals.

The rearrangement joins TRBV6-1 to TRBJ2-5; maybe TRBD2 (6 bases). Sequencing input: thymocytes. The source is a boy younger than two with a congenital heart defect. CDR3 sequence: CASSEALRTGEAQETQYF. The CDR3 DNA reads TGTGCCAGCAGTGAAGCGCTTAGGACGGGGGAAGCTCAAGAGACCCAGTACTTC.